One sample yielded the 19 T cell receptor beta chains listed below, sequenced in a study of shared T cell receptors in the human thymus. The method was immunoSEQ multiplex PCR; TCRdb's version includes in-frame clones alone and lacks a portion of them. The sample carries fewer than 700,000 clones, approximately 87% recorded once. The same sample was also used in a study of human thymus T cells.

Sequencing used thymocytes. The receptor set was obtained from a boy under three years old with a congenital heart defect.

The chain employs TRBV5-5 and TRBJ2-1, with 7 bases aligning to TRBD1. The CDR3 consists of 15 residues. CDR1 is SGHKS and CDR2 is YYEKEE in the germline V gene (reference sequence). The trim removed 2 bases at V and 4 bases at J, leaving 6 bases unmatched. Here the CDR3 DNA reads TGTGCCAGCAGCTTCTCCGGGACAGAGTACAATGAGCAGTTCTTC. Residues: CASSFSGTEYNEQFF.

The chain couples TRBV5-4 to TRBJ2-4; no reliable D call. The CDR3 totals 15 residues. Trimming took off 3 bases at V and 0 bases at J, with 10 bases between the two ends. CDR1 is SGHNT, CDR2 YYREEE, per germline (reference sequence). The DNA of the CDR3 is TGTGCCAGCAGCTCCGGTCCGCTAGCCAAAAACATTCAGTACTTC. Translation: CASSSGPLAKNIQYF.

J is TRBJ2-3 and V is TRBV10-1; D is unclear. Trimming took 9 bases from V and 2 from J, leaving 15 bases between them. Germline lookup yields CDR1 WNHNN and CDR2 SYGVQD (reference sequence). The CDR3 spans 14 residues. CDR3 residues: CARADSGSTDTQYF. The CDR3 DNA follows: TGCGCCAGAGCCGATTCGGGTTCCACAGATACGCAGTATTTT.

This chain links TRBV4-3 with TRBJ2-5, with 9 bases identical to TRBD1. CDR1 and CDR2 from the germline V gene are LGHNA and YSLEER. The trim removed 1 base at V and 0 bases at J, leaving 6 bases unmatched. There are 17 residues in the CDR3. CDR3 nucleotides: TGCGCCAGCAGCCAAGTTTGGGACAGGGCCTACCAAGAGACCCAGTACTTC. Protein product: CASSQVWDRAYQETQYF.

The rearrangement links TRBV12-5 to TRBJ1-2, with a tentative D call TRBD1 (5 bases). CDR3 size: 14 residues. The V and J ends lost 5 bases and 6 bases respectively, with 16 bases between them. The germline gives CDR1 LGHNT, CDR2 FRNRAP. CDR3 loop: CASGRTGTRDGYTF. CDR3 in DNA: TGTGCTAGTGGTCGAACCGGGACTAGAGATGGCTACACCTTC.

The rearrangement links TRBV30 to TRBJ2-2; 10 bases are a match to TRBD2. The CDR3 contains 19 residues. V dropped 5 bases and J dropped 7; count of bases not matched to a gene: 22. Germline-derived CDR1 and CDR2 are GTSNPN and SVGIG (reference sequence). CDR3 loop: CAWARRALLAGSDGGELFF. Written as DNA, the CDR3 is TGTGCCTGGGCCCGGAGAGCCCTACTAGCGGGAAGTGATGGCGGGGAGCTGTTTTTT.

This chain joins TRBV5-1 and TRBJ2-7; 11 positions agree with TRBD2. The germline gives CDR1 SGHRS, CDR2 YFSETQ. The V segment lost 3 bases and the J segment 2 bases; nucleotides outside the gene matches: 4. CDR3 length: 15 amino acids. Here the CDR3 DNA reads TGCGCCAGCAGCTCCGGGACTAGCGGCCCCTACGAGCAGTACTTC. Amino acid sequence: CASSSGTSGPYEQYF.

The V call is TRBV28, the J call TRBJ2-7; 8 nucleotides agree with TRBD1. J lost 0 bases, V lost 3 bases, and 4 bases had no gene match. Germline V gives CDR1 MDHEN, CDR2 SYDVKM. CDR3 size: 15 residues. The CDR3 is CASSFDRGFSYEQYF. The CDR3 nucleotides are TGTGCCAGCAGTTTCGACAGGGGCTTCTCCTACGAGCAGTACTTC.

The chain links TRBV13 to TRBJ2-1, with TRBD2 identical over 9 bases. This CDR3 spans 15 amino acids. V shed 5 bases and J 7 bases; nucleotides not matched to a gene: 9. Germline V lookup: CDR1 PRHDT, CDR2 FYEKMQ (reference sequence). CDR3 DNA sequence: TGTGCCAGCAGCCCGTGGCCTAGCGGGACGAATGAGCAGTTCTTC. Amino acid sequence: CASSPWPSGTNEQFF.

Here the CDR3 reads CASSQDLAGPTGELFF. CDR3 bases: TGCGCCAGCAGCCAAGATCTTGCGGGGCCGACCGGGGAGCTGTTTTTT. V gene TRBV4-3 combines with J gene TRBJ2-2; possible D gene TRBD2, 6 bases. The CDR3 length is 16 residues. The germline gives CDR1 LGHNA, CDR2 YSLEER. The germline V and J ends were trimmed by 0 bases and 5 bases, with 13 bases remaining between them.

DNA of the CDR3: TGTGCCAGCAGCTTACCAGCTAGCGGGTACTTCGGGGAGCTGTTTTTT. Translated: CASSLPASGYFGELFF. The chain links TRBV13 to TRBJ2-2; TRBD2 agrees at 8 bases. Germline V gene sequence: CDR1 PRHDT, CDR2 FYEKMQ (reference sequence). Losses at the gene ends were 2 bases for V and 7 bases for J; bases not matched to a gene: 9. This CDR3 comprises 16 residues.

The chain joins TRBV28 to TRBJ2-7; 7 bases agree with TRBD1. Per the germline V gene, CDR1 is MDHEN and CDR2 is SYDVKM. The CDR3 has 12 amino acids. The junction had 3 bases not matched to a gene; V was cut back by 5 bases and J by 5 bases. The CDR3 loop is CASSVTGDEQYF. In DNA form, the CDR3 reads TGTGCCAGCAGTGTAACAGGGGACGAGCAGTACTTC.

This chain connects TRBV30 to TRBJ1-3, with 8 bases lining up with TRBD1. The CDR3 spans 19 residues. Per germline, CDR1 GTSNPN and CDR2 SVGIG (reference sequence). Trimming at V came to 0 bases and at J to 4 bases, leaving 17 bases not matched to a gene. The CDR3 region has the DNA TGTGCCTGGAGTGTAACGGGGACTCGGACAGGGTCAAGGGGAAACACCATATATTTT. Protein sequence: CAWSVTGTRTGSRGNTIYF.

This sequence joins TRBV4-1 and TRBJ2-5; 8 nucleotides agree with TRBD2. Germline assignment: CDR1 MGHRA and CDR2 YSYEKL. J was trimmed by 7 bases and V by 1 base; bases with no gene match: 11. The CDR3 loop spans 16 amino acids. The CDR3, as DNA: TGCGCCAGCAGCCAAGTTCTAGCGGGCCGACGTGGGACCCAGTACTTC. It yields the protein CASSQVLAGRRGTQYF.

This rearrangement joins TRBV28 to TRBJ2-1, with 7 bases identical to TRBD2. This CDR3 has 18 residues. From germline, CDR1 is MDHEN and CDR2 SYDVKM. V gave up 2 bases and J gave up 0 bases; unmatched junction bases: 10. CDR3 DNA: TGTGCCAGCAGTTTACGGGGGAGGGGCCGTAGCTCCTACAATGAGCAGTTCTTC. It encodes CASSLRGRGRSSYNEQFF.

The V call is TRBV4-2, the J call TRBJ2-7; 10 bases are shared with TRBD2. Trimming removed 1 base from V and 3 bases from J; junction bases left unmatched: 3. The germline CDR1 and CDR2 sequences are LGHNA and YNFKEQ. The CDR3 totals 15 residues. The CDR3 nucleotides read TGTGCCAGCAGCCAAGCTAGCGGGAGAAGCTACGAGCAGTACTTC. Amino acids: CASSQASGRSYEQYF.

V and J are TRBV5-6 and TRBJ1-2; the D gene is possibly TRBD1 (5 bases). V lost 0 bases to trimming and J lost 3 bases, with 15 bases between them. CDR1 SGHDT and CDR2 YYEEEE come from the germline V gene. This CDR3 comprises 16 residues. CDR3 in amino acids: CASSLAGHPRDYGYTF. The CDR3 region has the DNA TGTGCCAGCAGCTTGGCCGGACATCCTAGGGACTATGGCTACACCTTC.

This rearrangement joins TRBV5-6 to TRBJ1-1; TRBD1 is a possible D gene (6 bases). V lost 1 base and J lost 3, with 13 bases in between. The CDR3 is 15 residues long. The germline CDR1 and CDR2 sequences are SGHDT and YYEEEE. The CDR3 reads CASSLRSGAYTEAFF. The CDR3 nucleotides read TGTGCCAGCAGCTTGAGGTCAGGGGCGTACACTGAAGCTTTCTTT.

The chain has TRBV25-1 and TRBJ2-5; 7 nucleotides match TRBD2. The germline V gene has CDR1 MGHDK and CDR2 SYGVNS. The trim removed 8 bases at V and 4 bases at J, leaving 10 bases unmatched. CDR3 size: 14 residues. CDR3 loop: CASSRGPGGETQYF. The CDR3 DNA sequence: TGTGCCAGCTCCCGGGGCCCGGGAGGAGAGACCCAGTACTTC.